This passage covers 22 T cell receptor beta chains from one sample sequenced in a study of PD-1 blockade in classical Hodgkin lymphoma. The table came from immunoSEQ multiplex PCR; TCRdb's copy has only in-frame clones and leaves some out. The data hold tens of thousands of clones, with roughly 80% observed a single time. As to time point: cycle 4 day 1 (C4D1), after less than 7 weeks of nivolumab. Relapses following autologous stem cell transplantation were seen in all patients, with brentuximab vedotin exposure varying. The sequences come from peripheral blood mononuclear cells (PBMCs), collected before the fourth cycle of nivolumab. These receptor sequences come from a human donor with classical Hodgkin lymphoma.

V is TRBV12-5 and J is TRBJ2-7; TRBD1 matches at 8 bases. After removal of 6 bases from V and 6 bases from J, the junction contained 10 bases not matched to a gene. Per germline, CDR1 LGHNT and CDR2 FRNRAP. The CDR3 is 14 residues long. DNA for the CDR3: TGTGCTAGTGGCCCAGGACAGGGTGTAAGCGAGCAGTACTTC. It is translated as CASGPGQGVSEQYF.

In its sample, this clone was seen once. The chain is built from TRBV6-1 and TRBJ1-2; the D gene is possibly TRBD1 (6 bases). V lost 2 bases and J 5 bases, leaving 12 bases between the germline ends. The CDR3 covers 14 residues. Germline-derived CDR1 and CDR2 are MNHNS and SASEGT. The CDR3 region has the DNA TGTGCCAGCAGTGAACTTCGGGGGGCTTATGGCTACACCTTC. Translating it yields CASSELRGAYGYTF.

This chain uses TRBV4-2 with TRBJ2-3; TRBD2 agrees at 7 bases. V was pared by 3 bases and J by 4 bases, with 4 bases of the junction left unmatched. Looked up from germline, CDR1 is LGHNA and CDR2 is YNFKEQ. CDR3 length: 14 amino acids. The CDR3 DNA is TGTGCCAGCAGCCAGGGGGGGGACGCAGATACGCAGTATTTT. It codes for CASSQGGDADTQYF.

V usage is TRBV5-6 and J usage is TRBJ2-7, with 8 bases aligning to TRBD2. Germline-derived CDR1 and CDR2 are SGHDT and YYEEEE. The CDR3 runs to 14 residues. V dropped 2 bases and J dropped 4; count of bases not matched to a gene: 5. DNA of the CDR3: TGTGCCAGCAGCTTCTCCGGGACTAGGTACGAGCAGTACTTC. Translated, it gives CASSFSGTRYEQYF. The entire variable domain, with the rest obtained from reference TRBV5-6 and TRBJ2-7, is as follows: DAGVTQSPTHLIKTRGQQVTLRCSPKSGHDTVSWYQQALGQGPQFIFQYYEEEERQRGNFPDRFSGHQFPNYSSELNVNALLLGDSALYLCASSFSGTRYEQYFGPGTRLTVT.

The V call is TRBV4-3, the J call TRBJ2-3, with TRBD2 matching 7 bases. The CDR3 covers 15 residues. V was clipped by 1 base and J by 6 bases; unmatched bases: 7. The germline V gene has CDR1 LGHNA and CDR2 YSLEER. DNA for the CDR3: TGCGCCAGCAGCCAAGTAGCGGGTGGGTCGGATACGCAGTATTTT. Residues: CASSQVAGGSDTQYF.

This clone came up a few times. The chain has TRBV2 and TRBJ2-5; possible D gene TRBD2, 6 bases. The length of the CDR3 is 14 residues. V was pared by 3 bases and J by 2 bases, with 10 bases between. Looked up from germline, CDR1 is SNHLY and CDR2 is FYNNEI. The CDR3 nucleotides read TGTGCCAGCAGTGATCCCGGGAGACAAGAGACCCAGTACTTC. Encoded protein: CASSDPGRQETQYF.

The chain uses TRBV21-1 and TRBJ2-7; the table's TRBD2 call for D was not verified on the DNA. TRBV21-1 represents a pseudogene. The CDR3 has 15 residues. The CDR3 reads CASSKSGGVEGEQYF. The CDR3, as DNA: TGTGCCAGCAGCAAAAGTGGCGGGGTTGAAGGCGAGCAGTACTTC.

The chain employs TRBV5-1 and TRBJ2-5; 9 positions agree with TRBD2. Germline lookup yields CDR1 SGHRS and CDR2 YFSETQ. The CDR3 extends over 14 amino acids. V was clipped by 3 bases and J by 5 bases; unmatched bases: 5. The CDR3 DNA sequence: TGCGCCAGCAGCTCAGGGACTAGCAGTGAGACCCAGTACTTC. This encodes CASSSGTSSETQYF.

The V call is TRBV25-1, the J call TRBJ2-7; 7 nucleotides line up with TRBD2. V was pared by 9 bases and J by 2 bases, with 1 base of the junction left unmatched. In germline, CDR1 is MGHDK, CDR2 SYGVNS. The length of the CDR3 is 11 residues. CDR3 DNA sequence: TGTGCCAGTGGACTAGCCTACGAGCAGTACTTC. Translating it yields CASGLAYEQYF.

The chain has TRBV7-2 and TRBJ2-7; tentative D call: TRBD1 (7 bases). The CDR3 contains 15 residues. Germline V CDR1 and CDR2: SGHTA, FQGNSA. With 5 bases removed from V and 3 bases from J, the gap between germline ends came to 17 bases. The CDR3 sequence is CASSLAGQTHYEQYF. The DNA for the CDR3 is TGTGCCAGCAGCCTGGCGGGACAGACCCACTACGAGCAGTACTTC.

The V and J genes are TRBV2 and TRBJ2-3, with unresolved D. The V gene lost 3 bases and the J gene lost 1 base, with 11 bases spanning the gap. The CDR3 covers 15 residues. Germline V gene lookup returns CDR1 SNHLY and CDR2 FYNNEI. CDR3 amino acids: CASSDPGAGTDTQYF. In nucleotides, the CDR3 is TGTGCCAGCAGTGATCCGGGTGCCGGCACAGATACGCAGTATTTT.

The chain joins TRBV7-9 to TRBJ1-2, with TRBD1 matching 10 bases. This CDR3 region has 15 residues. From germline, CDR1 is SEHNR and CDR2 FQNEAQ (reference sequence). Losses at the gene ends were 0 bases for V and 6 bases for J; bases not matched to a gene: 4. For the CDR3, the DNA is TGTGCCAGCAGCTTAGCTGAGACAGGGGGCGATGGCTACACCTTC. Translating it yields CASSLAETGGDGYTF. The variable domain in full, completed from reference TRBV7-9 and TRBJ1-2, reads DTGVSQNPRHKITKRGQNVTFRCDPISEHNRLYWYRQTLGQGPEFLTYFQNEAQLEKSRLLSDRFSAERPKGSFSTLEIQRTEQGDSAMYLCASSLAETGGDGYTFGSGTRLTVV.

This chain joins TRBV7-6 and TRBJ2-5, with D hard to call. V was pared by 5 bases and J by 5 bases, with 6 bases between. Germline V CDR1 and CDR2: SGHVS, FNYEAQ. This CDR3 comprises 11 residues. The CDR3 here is CASSGLETQYF. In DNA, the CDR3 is TGTGCCAGCAGCGGGCTGGAGACCCAGTACTTC.

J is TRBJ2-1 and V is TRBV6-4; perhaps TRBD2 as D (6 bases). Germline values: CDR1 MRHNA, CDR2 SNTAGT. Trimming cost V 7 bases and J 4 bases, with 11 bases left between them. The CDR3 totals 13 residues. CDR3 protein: CASIAEAYNEQFF. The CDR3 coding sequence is TGTGCCAGCATAGCGGAGGCATACAATGAGCAGTTCTTC.

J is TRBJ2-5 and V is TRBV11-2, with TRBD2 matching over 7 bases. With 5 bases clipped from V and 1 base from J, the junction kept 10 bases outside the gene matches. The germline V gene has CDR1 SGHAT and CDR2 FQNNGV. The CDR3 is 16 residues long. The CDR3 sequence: CASSLDGGSSQETQYF. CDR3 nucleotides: TGTGCCAGCAGCCTCGACGGCGGGAGCAGCCAAGAGACCCAGTACTTC.

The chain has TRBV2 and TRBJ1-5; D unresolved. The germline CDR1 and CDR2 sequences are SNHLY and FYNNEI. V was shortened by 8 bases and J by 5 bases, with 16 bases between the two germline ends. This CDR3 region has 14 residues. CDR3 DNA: TGTGCCAGCGGGATCTACATGGGCGATCAGCCCCAGCATTTT. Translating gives CASGIYMGDQPQHF. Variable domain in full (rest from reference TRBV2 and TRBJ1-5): EPEVTQTPSHQVTQMGQEVILRCVPISNHLYFYWYRQILGQKVEFLVSFYNNEISEKSEIFDDQFSVERPDGSNFTLKIRSTKLEDSAMYFCASGIYMGDQPQHFGDGTRLSIL.

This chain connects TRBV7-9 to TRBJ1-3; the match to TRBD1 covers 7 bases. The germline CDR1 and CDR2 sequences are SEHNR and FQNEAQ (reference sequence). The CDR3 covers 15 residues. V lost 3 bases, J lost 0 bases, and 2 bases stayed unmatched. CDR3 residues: CASSFGDSSGNTIYF. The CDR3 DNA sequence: TGTGCCAGCAGCTTTGGGGACAGCTCTGGAAACACCATATATTTT.

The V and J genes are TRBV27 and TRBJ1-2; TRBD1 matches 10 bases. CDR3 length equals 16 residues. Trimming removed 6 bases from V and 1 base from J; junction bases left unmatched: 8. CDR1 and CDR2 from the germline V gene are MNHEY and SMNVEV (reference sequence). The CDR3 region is CASSPSRTGGNYGYTF. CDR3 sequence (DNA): TGTGCCAGCAGCCCCAGCCGGACAGGGGGTAACTATGGCTACACCTTC.

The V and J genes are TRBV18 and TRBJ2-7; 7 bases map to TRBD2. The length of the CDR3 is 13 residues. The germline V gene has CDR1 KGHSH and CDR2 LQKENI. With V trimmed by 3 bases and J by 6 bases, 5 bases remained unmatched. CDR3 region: CASSPVGEGEQYF. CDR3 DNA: TGTGCCAGCTCACCGGTGGGGGAGGGCGAGCAGTACTTC.

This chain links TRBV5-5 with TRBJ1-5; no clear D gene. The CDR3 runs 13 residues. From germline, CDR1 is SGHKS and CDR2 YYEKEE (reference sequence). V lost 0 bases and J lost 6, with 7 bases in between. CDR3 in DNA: TGTGCCAGCAGCTTGGAAGCGACTCAGCCCCAGCATTTT. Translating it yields CASSLEATQPQHF.

CDR3 in amino acids: CASSLAILVLDNEQFF. Written as DNA, the CDR3 is TGTGCCAGCAGCTTAGCGATACTAGTTTTAGACAATGAGCAGTTCTTC. V usage is TRBV7-2 and J usage is TRBJ2-1; the D gene is possibly TRBD2 (5 bases). Trimming removed 0 bases from V and 5 bases from J, with 14 bases in between. This CDR3 region has 16 residues. CDR1 and CDR2 from the germline V gene are SGHTA and FQGNSA.

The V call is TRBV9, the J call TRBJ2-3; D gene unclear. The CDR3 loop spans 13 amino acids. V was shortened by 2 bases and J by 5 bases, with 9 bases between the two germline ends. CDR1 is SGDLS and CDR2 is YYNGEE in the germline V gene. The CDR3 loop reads CASSVGVEDTQYF. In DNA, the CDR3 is TGTGCCAGCAGCGTTGGCGTCGAAGATACGCAGTATTTT.